This T cell receptor (beta chain) was sequenced during a study of blood T cell repertoires in COVID-19. About the study: COVID-19 samples collected from the United States, Italy and Spain covered acute and convalescent phases. T cells, B-cell-depleted T cells, or PBMCs provided the cDNA or gDNA that served as material.

Trimming took 3 bases from V and 5 from J; bases not matched to a gene: 3. CDR1 KGHSH and CDR2 LQKENI come from the germline V gene. The CDR3 is 15 residues long. Original data processing: Estimation of nucleated cell counts was performed using reference gene primer amplification. Clones were read by immunoSEQ multiplex PCR, and TCRdb kept only the in-frame ones, dropping some. The DNA gave D and trimming, while V, J and clone size come from that table. The table includes 99,000 or so clones, roughly 83% detected once. The V call is TRBV18, the J call TRBJ1-5; 11 bases are shared with TRBD1. Sequencing was performed on peripheral blood. The receptor's source is a woman of 80 years or more with active or convalescent COVID-19. CDR3 bases: TGTGCCAGCTCACCGGGGACAGGGGGGGATCAGCCCCAGCATTTT. This codes for CASSPGTGGDQPQHF.